What follows describes a single T cell receptor (beta chain). The sample comes from a study of technical replicates of blood from several donors. The data were produced by immunoSEQ multiplex PCR, yet TCRdb's version contains in-frame clones alone and is incomplete. The data hold approximately 70,000 clones, with less than 98% observed a single time. Trimming cost V 5 bases and J 2 bases; bases outside gene matches: 5. The CDR3 sequence is 16 residues long. The germline V gene has CDR1 MDHEN and CDR2 SYDVKM. The sequence derives from a human donor in good health. The chain combines TRBV28 with TRBJ2-3; 12 positions match TRBD1. Material: T cells isolated from PBMCs. The CDR3 nucleotides read TGTGCCAGCAGTACGGGACAGGGGGCATACACAGATACGCAGTATTTT. Its protein is CASSTGQGAYTDTQYF.